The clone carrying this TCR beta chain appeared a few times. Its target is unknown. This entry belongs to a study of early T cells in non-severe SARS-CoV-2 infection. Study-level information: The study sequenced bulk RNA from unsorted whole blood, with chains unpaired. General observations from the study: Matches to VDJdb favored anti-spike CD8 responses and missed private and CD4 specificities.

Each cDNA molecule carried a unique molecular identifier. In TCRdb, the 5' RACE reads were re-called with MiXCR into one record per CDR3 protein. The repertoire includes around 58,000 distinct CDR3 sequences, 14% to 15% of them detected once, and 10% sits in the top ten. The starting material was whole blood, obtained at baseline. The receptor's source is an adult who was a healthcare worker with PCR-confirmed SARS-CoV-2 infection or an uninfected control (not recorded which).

The CDR3 loop reads CASSDWTGTGDNEQYF. The CDR3 DNA reads TGCGCCAGCAGCGATTGGACCGGGACAGGGGATAACGAGCAGTACTTC. This chain uses TRBV10-2 with TRBJ2-7; the match to TRBD1 covers 10 bases. Germline CDR1 reads WSHSY; CDR2 reads SAAADI. The CDR3 is 16 amino acids. The J segment lost 5 bases and the V segment lost 6 bases, leaving 13 bases of the junction unmatched.